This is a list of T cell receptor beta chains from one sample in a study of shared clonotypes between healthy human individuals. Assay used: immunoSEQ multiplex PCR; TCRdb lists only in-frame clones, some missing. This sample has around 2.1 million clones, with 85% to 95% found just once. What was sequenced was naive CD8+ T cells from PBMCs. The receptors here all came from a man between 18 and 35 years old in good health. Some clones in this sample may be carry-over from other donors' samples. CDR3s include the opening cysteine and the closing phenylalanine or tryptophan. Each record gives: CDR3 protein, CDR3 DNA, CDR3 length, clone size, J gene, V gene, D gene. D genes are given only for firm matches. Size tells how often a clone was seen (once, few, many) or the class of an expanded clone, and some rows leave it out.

CDR3: CASRETGQTNQPQHF
DNA: TGTGCCAGCAGAGAGACCGGGCAGACCAATCAGCCCCAGCATTTT
length: 15
size: .
J: TRBJ1-5
V: TRBV6-6
D: .

CDR3: CASSGPDGYTF
DNA: TGTGCCAGCAGCGGCCCAGATGGCTACACCTTC
length: 11
size: .
J: TRBJ1-2
V: TRBV9
D: .

CDR3: CASSSGGTGELFF
DNA: TGTGCCAGCAGTTCAGGGGGAACCGGGGAGCTGTTTTTT
length: 13
size: .
J: TRBJ2-2
V: TRBV27
D: TRBD1

CDR3: CASSSWDNGYNEQFF
DNA: TGTGCCAGCAGCTCCTGGGACAATGGCTACAATGAGCAGTTCTTC
length: 15
size: .
J: TRBJ2-1
V: TRBV11-2
D: .

CDR3: CASSFVASGYEQYF
DNA: TGTGCCAGCAGTTTCGTGGCTAGCGGCTACGAGCAGTACTTC
length: 14
size: .
J: TRBJ2-7
V: TRBV27
D: TRBD2

CDR3: CASSPRPGLEAFF
DNA: TGTGCCAGCAGCCCACGTCCGGGACTCGAAGCTTTCTTT
length: 13
size: .
J: TRBJ1-1
V: TRBV7-9
D: .

CDR3: CASSWNRVTEQFF
DNA: TGTGCCAGCAGTTGGAACAGGGTTACCGAGCAGTTCTTC
length: 13
size: .
J: TRBJ2-1
V: TRBV27
D: .

CDR3: CATSIPPGQDGAGTQYF
DNA: TGTGCCACCAGCATACCCCCGGGACAGGATGGCGCTGGGACCCAGTACTTC
length: 17
size: .
J: TRBJ2-5
V: TRBV15
D: TRBD1

CDR3: CASSIPRDYPNEQFF
DNA: TGTGCCAGTAGTATCCCCCGGGACTACCCCAATGAGCAGTTCTTC
length: 15
size: .
J: TRBJ2-1
V: TRBV19
D: TRBD2

CDR3: CASSRGLAGYEQYF
DNA: TGTGCCAGCAGCCGGGGACTAGCGGGCTACGAGCAGTACTTC
length: 14
size: .
J: TRBJ2-7
V: TRBV5-4
D: TRBD2

CDR3: CASSNIGPFSDGYTF
DNA: TGTGCCAGCAGTAATATCGGACCTTTCTCAGATGGCTACACCTTC
length: 15
size: .
J: TRBJ1-2
V: TRBV6-6
D: .

CDR3: CASPVGQGVNYGYTF
DNA: TGTGCCAGCCCTGTAGGACAGGGGGTCAACTATGGCTACACCTTC
length: 15
size: .
J: TRBJ1-2
V: TRBV6-1
D: TRBD1

CDR3: CASSSPSAGVYEQYF
DNA: TGTGCCAGCAGTTCACCCAGTGCGGGGGTCTACGAGCAGTACTTC
length: 15
size: once
J: TRBJ2-7
V: TRBV27
D: TRBD2

CDR3: CATSLGMNTEAFF
DNA: TGTGCTACCTCCCTAGGGATGAACACTGAAGCTTTCTTT
length: 13
size: .
J: TRBJ1-1
V: TRBV12-5
D: .

CDR3: CASSLLDSGSDEQYF
DNA: TGTGCCAGCAGCTTATTGGATAGCGGGAGTGACGAGCAGTACTTC
length: 15
size: .
J: TRBJ2-7
V: TRBV7-9
D: TRBD2

CDR3: CASSAGTGGLREQYF
DNA: TGTGCCAGCAGCGCAGGGACAGGGGGCCTGCGCGAGCAGTACTTC
length: 15
size: .
J: TRBJ2-7
V: TRBV9
D: TRBD1

CDR3: CASSLDRNTEAFF
DNA: TGTGCCAGCAGCTTGGACAGAAACACTGAAGCTTTCTTT
length: 13
size: .
J: TRBJ1-1
V: TRBV9
D: .

CDR3: CASSLYLRGPTNEKLFF
DNA: TGTGCCAGCAGCTTATATCTAAGGGGACCAACTAATGAAAAACTGTTTTTT
length: 17
size: .
J: TRBJ1-4
V: TRBV11-2
D: .

CDR3: CASSLTSGRVKDTQYF
DNA: TGTGCCAGCAGTCTGACTAGCGGGAGAGTCAAAGATACGCAGTATTTT
length: 16
size: .
J: TRBJ2-3
V: TRBV28
D: TRBD2

CDR3: CASSAISPLADEQYF
DNA: TGTGCCAGCAGCGCGATTTCCCCTCTAGCCGACGAGCAGTACTTC
length: 15
size: .
J: TRBJ2-7
V: TRBV28
D: .

CDR3: CASSQGVMSGPFSYEQYF
DNA: TGCGCCAGCAGCCAAGGGGTCATGAGCGGGCCGTTCTCCTACGAGCAGTACTTC
length: 18
size: .
J: TRBJ2-7
V: TRBV4-1
D: .

CDR3: CATLSLETGELFF
DNA: TGTGCCACCCTTTCCCTAGAAACCGGGGAGCTGTTTTTT
length: 13
size: .
J: TRBJ2-2
V: TRBV19
D: .

CDR3: CASSQGSYEQYF
DNA: TGCGCCAGCAGCCAAGGCAGCTACGAGCAGTACTTC
length: 12
size: .
J: TRBJ2-7
V: TRBV4-1
D: .

CDR3: CSVKGLAGTPGELFF
DNA: TGCAGCGTAAAAGGCCTAGCGGGAACACCCGGGGAGCTGTTTTTT
length: 15
size: .
J: TRBJ2-2
V: TRBV29-1
D: TRBD2